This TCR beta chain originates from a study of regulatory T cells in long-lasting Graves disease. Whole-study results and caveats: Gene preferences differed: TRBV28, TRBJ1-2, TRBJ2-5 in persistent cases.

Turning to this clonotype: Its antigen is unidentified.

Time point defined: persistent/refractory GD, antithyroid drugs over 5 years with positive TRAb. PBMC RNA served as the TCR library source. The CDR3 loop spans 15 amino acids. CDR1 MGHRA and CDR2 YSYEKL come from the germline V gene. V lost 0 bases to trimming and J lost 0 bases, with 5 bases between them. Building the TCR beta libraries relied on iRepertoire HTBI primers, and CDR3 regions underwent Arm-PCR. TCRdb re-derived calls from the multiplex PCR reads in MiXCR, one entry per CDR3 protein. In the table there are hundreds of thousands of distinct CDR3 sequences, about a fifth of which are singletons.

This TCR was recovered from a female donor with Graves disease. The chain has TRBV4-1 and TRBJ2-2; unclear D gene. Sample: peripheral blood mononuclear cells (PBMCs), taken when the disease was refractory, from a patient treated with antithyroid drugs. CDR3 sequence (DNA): TGCGCCAGCAGCCAAGACCCAACGAACACCGGGGAGCTGTTTTTT. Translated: CASSQDPTNTGELFF.